This T cell receptor beta chain was documented in a study of blood T cell repertoires in COVID-19 (dated by TCRdb to about 2020). Regarding the study in general: Samples covering the acute and convalescent phases of COVID-19 were provided by collaborators in the United States, Italy and Spain. The prospective study material was composed of cDNA or gDNA derived from T cells, B-cell-depleted T cells, or PBMCs. Deeply sampled blood TCRbeta repertoires from subjects exposed to, actively infected with, or recovered from COVID-19 were included in the dataset. A freely available public database, intended as a resource for researchers studying the immune response to SARS-CoV-2, is where the repertoires were released. Samples were obtained from the ongoing ImmuneRACE study (first 160 participants) and from 1,254 subjects provided by 6 global collaborators. The sample metadata nearly always contained a de-identified subject ID, COVID-19 status, age in years and sex. HLA class I and class II types, where available, came from metadata supplied by the sample provider rather than from assay-based typing. The paper's findings and limits, for the study overall: The amount of clinical and demographic metadata varied by source and participant and was provided uncurated.

Collaborating institutions collected whole blood in K2EDTA tubes following their own protocols. For TCRbeta analysis, collaborators shipped samples as frozen whole blood, isolated PBMCs, or DNA extracted from either of those sample types. The CDR3 runs 17 amino acids, cysteine and phenylalanine included. CDR3 DNA only is kept here, 51 bases in frame from base 1. Cut back by 3 bases and 1 base, the V and J ends lie 13 bases apart. The germline V gene (reference sequence) gives CDR1 as LNHDA and CDR2 as SQIVND. To note about this clone: Its antigen remains unidentified. Base quality data are lacking; no much larger clone is found one base away.

TCRbeta CDR3 regions were amplified from genomic DNA by means of the immunoSEQ Assay, a bias-controlled multiplex PCR. In the paper's pipeline: The number of nucleated cells in each sample was estimated by amplification of reference gene primers within the assay. To quantify the absolute abundance of each unique TCRbeta CDR3 rearrangement, sequence reads were collapsed and filtered. Productive Simpson clonality was computed per sample as the square root of Simpson's diversity index over productive rearrangements. Entries here come from immuneACCESS through TCRdb and include only in-frame sequences with V and J called. Some clones fail to appear in such tables; in the studies checked, an unresolved V gene covers under half of the shortfall, and the cause of the remainder is unknown. For V, J and clone size, that table is used; D and trimming come from the DNA. The sample table records approximately 71,000 clones; 79% of these occur just once. Of the sample, 26% is held by the ten largest clones.

The TCR was taken from a man aged 55 to 69 with active or convalescent COVID-19. The chain was built from TRBV19 and TRBJ1-6; tentative D gene TRBD1, with 6 bases matching. The source material was peripheral blood. CDR3 loop: CASSMDSLGSYNSPLHF. The DNA sequence is as follows: TGTGCCAGTAGTATGGACAGCTTAGGGTCCTATAATTCACCCCTCCACTTT.